The clone carrying this TCR beta chain was recorded once. Its specificity is not known. This record comes from a study of T cell responses to AZD1222 COVID-19 vaccine. Findings and limits, study-wide: Dominant CD4 TCR responses targeted spike regions 160-218 and 743-854. Only six people who got AZD1222 tested seropositive at baseline. The sample set comprised mostly white British donors with more females, and clonal diversity was possibly underestimated.

With V trimmed by 0 bases and J by 1 base, 2 bases remained unmatched. Germline lookup yields CDR1 MNHEY and CDR2 SVGAGI. CDR3 length equals 16 residues. Measured with immunoSEQ multiplex PCR; TCRdb has only the in-frame clones, and not every one. Of over 85,000 clones listed, 88% are singletons. The chain couples TRBV6-5 to TRBJ2-5, with TRBD2 matching 10 bases. Source: peripheral blood, taken 28 days after the second AZD1222 dose. The origin of this receptor is an adult who received the AZD1222 COVID-19 vaccine. The DNA for the CDR3 is TGTGCCAGCAGTTACTCGGCTAGCGGGAGCCAAGAGACCCAGTACTTC. This gives the protein CASSYSASGSQETQYF.